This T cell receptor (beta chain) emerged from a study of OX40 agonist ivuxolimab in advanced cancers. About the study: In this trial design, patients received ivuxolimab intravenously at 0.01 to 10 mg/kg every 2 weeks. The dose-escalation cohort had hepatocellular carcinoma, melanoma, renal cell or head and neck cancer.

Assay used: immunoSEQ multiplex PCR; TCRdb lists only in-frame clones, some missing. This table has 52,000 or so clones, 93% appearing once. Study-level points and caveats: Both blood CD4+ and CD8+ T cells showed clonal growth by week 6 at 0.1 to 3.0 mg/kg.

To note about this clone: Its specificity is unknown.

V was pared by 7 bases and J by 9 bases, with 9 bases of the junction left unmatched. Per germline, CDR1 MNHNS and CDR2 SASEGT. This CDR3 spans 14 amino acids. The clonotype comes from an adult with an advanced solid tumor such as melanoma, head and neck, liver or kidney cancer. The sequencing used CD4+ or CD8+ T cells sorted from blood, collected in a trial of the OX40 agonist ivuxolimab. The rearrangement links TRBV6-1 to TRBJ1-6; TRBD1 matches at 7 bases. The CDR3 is CASNPTGTTSPLHF. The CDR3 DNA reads TGTGCCAGCAACCCGACAGGGACTACTTCACCCCTCCACTTT.